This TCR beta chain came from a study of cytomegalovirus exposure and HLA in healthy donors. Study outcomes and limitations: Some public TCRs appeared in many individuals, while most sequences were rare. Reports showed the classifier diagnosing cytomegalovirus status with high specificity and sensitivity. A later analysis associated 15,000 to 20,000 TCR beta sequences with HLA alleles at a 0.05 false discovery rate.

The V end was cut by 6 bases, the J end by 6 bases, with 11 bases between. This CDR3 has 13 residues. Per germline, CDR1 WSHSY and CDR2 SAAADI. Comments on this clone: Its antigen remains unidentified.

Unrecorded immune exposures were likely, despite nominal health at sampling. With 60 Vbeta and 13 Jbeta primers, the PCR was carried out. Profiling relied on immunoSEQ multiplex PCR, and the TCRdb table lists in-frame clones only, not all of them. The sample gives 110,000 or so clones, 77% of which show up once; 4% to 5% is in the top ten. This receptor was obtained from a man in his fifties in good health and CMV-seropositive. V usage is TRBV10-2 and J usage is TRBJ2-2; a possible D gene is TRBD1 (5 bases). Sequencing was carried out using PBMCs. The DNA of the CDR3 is TGCGCCAGCAGCCAGGGAACATCCGGGGAGCTGTTTTTT. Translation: CASSQGTSGELFF.